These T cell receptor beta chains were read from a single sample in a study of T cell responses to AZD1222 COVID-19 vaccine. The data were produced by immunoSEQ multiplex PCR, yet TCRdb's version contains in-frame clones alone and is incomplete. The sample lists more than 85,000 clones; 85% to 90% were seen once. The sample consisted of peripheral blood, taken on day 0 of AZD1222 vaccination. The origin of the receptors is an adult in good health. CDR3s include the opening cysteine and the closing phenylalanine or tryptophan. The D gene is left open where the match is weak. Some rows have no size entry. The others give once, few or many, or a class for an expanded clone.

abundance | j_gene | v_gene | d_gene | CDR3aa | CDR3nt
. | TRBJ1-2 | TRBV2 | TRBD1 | CASSDSWGQLDGYTF | TGTGCCAGCAGTGACTCTTGGGGACAGCTAGATGGCTACACCTTC
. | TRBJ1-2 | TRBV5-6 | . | CASSLVISAGGNYGYTF | TGTGCCAGCAGCTTGGTAATCTCGGCAGGCGGCAACTATGGCTACACCTTC
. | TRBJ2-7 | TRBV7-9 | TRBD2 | CASTSGNYEQYF | TGTGCCAGCACTAGCGGGAACTACGAGCAGTACTTC
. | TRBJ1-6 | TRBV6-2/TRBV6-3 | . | CASNPLQIWTASSYNSPLHF | TGTGCCAGCAACCCACTTCAGATATGGACAGCGAGCTCCTATAATTCACCCCTCCACTTT
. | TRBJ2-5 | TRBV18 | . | CASSPASRGETQYF | TGTGCCAGCTCACCAGCATCTCGGGGAGAGACCCAGTACTTC
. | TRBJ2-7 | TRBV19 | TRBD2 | CASGGASGSYEQYF | TGTGCCAGTGGGGGGGCTAGCGGGAGTTACGAGCAGTACTTC
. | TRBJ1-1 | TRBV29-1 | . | CSVGGGWGMNTEAFF | TGCAGCGTTGGGGGAGGATGGGGGATGAACACTGAAGCTTTCTTT
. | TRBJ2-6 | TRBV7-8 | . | CASSLARTIGANVLTF | TGTGCCAGCAGCTTAGCCCGGACTATTGGGGCCAACGTCCTGACTTTC
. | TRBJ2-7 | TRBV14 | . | CASSHPPGHEQYF | TGTGCCAGCAGCCACCCACCAGGGCACGAGCAGTACTTC
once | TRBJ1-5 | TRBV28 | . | CATEEISNQPQHF | TGTGCCACCGAGGAGATTAGCAATCAGCCCCAGCATTTT
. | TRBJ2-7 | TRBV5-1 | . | CASSLVESDYSYEQYF | TGCGCCAGCAGCTTGGTGGAGTCAGACTACTCCTACGAGCAGTACTTC
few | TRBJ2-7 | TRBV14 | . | CASSHFHSTVLSSYEQYF | TGTGCCAGCAGCCATTTTCATTCGACAGTCCTAAGCTCCTACGAGCAGTACTTC
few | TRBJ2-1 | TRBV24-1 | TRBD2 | CATSDVEGLAGGREQFF | TGTGCCACCAGTGACGTAGAGGGACTAGCGGGAGGGAGGGAGCAGTTCTTC
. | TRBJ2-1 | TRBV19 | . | CASSIELGLSNEQFF | TGTGCCAGTAGTATTGAGTTGGGACTTTCCAATGAGCAGTTCTTC
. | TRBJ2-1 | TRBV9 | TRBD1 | CASSVDRGPYNEQFF | TGTGCCAGCAGCGTGGACAGGGGGCCCTACAATGAGCAGTTCTTC
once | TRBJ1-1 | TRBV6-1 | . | CASSDELRGNTEAFF | TGTGCCAGCAGTGACGAATTGAGGGGGAACACTGAAGCTTTCTTT
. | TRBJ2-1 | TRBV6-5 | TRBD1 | CASSFRDRFDNEQFF | TGTGCCAGCAGTTTCCGGGACAGGTTTGACAATGAGCAGTTCTTC
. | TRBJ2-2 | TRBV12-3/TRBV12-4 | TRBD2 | CASSFGGSGELFF | TGTGCCAGCAGTTTCGGCGGGAGCGGGGAGCTGTTTTTT
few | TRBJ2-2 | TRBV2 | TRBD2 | CASSVYGGTYTGELFF | TGTGCCAGCAGTGTCTACGGGGGGACCTACACCGGGGAGCTGTTTTTT
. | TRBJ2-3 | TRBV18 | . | CASSPPEGLADTQYF | TGTGCCAGCTCACCACCGGAGGGATTGGCAGATACGCAGTATTTT
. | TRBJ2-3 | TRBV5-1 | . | CASSSGSTDTQYF | TGCGCCAGCAGCTCGGGCAGCACAGATACGCAGTATTTT
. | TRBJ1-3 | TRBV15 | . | CATSSTITGNTIYF | TGTGCCACCAGCAGTACGATAACTGGAAACACCATATATTTT
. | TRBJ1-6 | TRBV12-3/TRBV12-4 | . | CASKGRENSPLHF | TGTGCCAGCAAGGGCAGGGAAAATTCACCCCTCCACTTT
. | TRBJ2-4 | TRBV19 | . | CASSTIRHLAKNIQYF | TGTGCCAGTAGTACCATCCGACACTTAGCCAAAAACATTCAGTACTTC
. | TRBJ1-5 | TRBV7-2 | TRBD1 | CASSPGTGHQPQHF | TGTGCCAGCAGCCCTGGGACAGGGCACCAGCCCCAGCATTTT
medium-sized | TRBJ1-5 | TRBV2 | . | CASRDLKQGFQPQHF | TGTGCCAGCAGGGACTTAAAACAGGGATTTCAGCCCCAGCATTTT
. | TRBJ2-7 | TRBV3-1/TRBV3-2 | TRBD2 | CASSRLAGEQYF | TGTGCCAGCAGCCGACTAGCAGGGGAGCAGTACTTC
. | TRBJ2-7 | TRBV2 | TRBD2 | CASEFTGGYEQYF | TGTGCCAGCGAGTTCACGGGGGGGTACGAGCAGTACTTC
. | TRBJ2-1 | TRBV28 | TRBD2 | CASSPARLAGYNEQFF | TGTGCCAGCAGTCCGGCCCGGCTAGCGGGGTACAATGAGCAGTTCTTC
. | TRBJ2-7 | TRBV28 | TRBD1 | CASSPPGQGDAEQYF | TGTGCCAGCAGTCCCCCGGGACAGGGCGATGCCGAGCAGTACTTC
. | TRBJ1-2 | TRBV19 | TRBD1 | CASRRDRGNYGYTF | TGTGCCAGTAGGAGGGACAGGGGAAACTATGGCTACACCTTC
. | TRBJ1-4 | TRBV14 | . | CASSQRTGREKLFF | TGTGCCAGCAGCCAACGTACAGGGCGTGAAAAACTGTTTTTT
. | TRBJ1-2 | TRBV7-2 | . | CASSSARTSISYGYTF | TGTGCCAGCAGCTCTGCCAGGACGTCCATCTCCTATGGCTACACCTTC
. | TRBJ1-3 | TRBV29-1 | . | CSVSPVAGNTIYF | TGCAGCGTTTCTCCGGTCGCTGGAAACACCATATATTTT
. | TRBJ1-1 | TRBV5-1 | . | CASSPGLGTEAFF | TGCGCCAGCAGCCCGGGTCTGGGGACTGAAGCTTTCTTT
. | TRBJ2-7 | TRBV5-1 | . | CASSRGRASYEQYF | TGCGCCAGCAGCCGTGGCAGGGCTTCCTACGAGCAGTACTTC
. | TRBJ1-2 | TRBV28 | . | CASSPNRARYGYTF | TGTGCCAGCAGCCCCAACAGGGCGCGCTATGGCTACACCTTC
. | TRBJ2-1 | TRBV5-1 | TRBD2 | CASSPTSGPYNEQFF | TGCGCCAGCAGCCCGACTAGCGGGCCCTACAATGAGCAGTTCTTC
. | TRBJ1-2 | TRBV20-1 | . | CSASPGGGGYGYTF | TGCAGTGCTAGTCCCGGGGGGGGCGGGTATGGCTACACCTTC
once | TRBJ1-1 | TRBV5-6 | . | CASSLGYTEAFF | TGTGCCAGCAGCTTGGGGTACACTGAAGCTTTCTTT
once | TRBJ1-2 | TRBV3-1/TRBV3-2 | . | CASSQGGPGLWGYTF | TGTGCCAGCAGCCAAGGGGGCCCCGGCCTCTGGGGCTACACCTTC
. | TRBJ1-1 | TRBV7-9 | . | CASSLEVTLNTEAFF | TGTGCCAGCAGCTTAGAGGTCACATTGAACACTGAAGCTTTCTTT
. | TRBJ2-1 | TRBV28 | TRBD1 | CASSPRGKQAYEQFF | TGTGCCAGCAGCCCCAGGGGGAAACAGGCATATGAGCAGTTCTTC
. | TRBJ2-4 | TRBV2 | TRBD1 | CASSRDRGTIQYF | TGTGCCAGCTCCCGGGACAGGGGAACCATTCAGTACTTC
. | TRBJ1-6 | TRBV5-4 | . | CASSYGETRLINSPLHF | TGTGCCAGCAGCTACGGGGAAACACGACTTATTAATTCACCCCTCCACTTT
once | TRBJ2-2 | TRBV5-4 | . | CASSLYLGLTNTGELFF | TGTGCCAGCAGCTTGTATTTGGGGTTAACGAACACCGGGGAGCTGTTTTTT
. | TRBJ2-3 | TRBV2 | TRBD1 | CASREPPGTVTDTQYF | TGTGCCAGCAGAGAGCCACCCGGGACAGTTACAGATACGCAGTATTTT
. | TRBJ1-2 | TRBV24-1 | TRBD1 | CATSDRDRVDGYTF | TGTGCCACCAGTGATCGGGACAGGGTGGATGGCTACACCTTC
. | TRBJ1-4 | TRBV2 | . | CASRTRTSGDEKLFF | TGTGCCAGCAGGACACGGACAAGCGGGGATGAAAAACTGTTTTTT
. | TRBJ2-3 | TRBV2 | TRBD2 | CASRTAAGVGTTQYF | TGTGCCAGTCGAACTGCAGCGGGAGTAGGCACTACGCAGTATTTT
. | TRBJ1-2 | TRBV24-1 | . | CATSERNLGGGYTF | TGTGCCACCAGTGAACGGAACTTAGGTGGAGGCTACACCTTC
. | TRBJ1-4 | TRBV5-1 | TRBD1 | CASSLRQGNEKLFF | TGCGCCAGCAGCTTGCGACAGGGGAATGAAAAACTGTTTTTT
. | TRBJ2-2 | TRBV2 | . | CASSEIAGELFF | TGTGCCAGCAGTGAAATTGCCGGGGAGCTGTTTTTT
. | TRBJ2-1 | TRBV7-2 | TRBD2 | CASSGTSGRLNEQFF | TGTGCCAGCAGTGGGACTAGCGGGAGGTTAAATGAGCAGTTCTTC
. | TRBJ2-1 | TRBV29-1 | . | CSVETITYNEQFF | TGCAGCGTCGAGACGATTACCTACAATGAGCAGTTCTTC
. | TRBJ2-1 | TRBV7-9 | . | CASSLAEAWEQFF | TGTGCCAGCAGCCTAGCCGAGGCGTGGGAGCAGTTCTTC
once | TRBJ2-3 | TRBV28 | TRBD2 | CASSFSGGGVADTQYF | TGTGCCAGCAGTTTCTCCGGCGGGGGGGTCGCAGATACGCAGTATTTT
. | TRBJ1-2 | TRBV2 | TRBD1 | CASRGTVYGYTF | TGTGCCAGCAGAGGGACAGTCTATGGCTACACCTTC
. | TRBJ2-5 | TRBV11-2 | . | CASSRGGSWRGPQETQYF | TGTGCCAGCAGCCGTGGGGGTTCGTGGCGGGGGCCGCAAGAGACCCAGTACTTC
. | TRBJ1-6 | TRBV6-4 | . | CASREGGYNSPLHF | TGTGCCTCCAGGGAGGGGGGATACAATTCACCCCTCCACTTT